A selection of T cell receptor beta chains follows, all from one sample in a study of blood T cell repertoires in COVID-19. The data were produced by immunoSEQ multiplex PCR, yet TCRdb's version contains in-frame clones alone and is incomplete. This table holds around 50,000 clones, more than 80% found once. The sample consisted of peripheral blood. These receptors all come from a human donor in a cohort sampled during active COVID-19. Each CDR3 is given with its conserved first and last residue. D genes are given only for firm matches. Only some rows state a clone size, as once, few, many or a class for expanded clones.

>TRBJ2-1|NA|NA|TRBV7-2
CASSLVFVTYNEQFF
TGTGCCAGCAGCTTAGTATTCGTTACCTACAATGAGCAGTTCTTC
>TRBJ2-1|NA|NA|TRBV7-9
CASSPNRGGLNEQFF
TGTGCCAGCAGCCCCAACAGGGGGGGTTTGAATGAGCAGTTCTTC
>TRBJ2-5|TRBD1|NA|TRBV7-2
CASSLRGQTQETQYF
TGTGCCAGCAGCTTACGGGGACAGACCCAAGAGACCCAGTACTTC
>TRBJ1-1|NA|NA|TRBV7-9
CASSLRAGSEAFF
TGTGCCAGCAGCTTAAGGGCAGGGTCTGAAGCTTTCTTT
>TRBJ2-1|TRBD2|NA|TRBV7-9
CASSLDLAVNEQFF
TGTGCCAGCAGCTTAGATCTAGCGGTCAATGAGCAGTTCTTC
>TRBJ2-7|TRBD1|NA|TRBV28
CASRTIGQGVYEQYF
TGTGCCAGCAGGACTATCGGACAGGGGGTATACGAGCAGTACTTC
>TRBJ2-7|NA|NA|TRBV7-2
CASSLETWPGEQYF
TGTGCCAGCAGCTTAGAGACCTGGCCGGGGGAGCAGTACTTC
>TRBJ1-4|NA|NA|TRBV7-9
CASSRKDERGINEKLFF
TGTGCCAGCAGCCGTAAGGATGAGAGGGGGATTAATGAAAAACTGTTTTTT
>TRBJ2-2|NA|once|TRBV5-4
CASGPEGGTGELFF
TGTGCCAGCGGCCCGGAAGGGGGCACCGGGGAGCTGTTTTTT
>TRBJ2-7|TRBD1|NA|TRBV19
CASSLGTGANVEQYF
TGTGCCAGTAGTCTCGGGACAGGGGCTAACGTGGAGCAGTACTTC
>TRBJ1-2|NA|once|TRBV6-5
CASSATRNYGYTF
TGTGCCAGCAGCGCGACACGGAACTATGGCTACACCTTC
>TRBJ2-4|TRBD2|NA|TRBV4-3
CASSQDPASGENIQYF
TGCGCCAGCAGCCAAGATCCAGCTAGCGGAGAAAACATTCAGTACTTC
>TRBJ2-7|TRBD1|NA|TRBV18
CASSRQGNYEQYF
TGTGCCAGCTCACGACAGGGTAACTACGAGCAGTACTTC
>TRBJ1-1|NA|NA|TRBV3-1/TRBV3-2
CASSQDEAVNPWTEAFF
TGTGCCAGCAGCCAAGATGAAGCGGTCAACCCGTGGACTGAAGCTTTCTTT
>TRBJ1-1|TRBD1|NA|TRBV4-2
CASSRDNTGGAFF
TGTGCCAGCAGCCGAGATAACACAGGGGGAGCTTTCTTT
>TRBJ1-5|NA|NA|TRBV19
CASSRRDASNQPQHF
TGTGCCAGTAGTAGGAGGGACGCGAGCAATCAGCCCCAGCATTTT
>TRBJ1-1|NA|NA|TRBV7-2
CASSVPVERPNTEAFF
TGTGCCAGCAGCGTTCCGGTCGAGAGGCCGAACACTGAAGCTTTCTTT
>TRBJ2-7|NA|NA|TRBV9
CASNTRGSSYEQYF
TGTGCCAGCAACACCCGGGGGAGCTCCTACGAGCAGTACTTC
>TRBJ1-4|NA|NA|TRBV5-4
CASSSDIPLNNEKLFF
TGTGCCAGCAGCTCGGACATTCCCCTTAATAATGAAAAACTGTTTTTT
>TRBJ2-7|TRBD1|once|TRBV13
CASSRGQGGTYEQYF
TGTGCCAGCAGCCGGGGACAGGGGGGGACCTACGAGCAGTACTTC
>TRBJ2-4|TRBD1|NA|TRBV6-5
CASRAGGFENIQYF
TGTGCCAGCAGAGCAGGGGGATTTGAAAACATTCAGTACTTC
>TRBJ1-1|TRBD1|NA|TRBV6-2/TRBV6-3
CASSPPGDRAVGRAFF
TGTGCCAGCAGTCCGCCCGGGGACAGAGCCGTTGGTAGGGCTTTCTTT
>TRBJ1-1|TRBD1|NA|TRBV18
CASIMDRGRDTEAFF
TGTGCCAGTATTATGGACAGGGGGCGCGACACTGAAGCTTTCTTT
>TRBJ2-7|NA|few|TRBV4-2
CASSPWFRVHEQYF
TGTGCCAGCAGCCCCTGGTTCAGGGTCCACGAGCAGTACTTC
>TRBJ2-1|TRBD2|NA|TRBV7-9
CASSFTSGRESSYNEQFF
TGTGCCAGCAGCTTTACTAGCGGGAGGGAAAGCTCCTACAATGAGCAGTTCTTC
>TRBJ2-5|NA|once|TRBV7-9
CASSPYAGQKEETQYF
TGTGCCAGCAGCCCCTACGCGGGACAGAAAGAAGAGACCCAGTACTTC
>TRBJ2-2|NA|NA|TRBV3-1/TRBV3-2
CASRGAWAGELFF
TGTGCCAGCAGGGGGGCTTGGGCCGGGGAGCTGTTTTTT
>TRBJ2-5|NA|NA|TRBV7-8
CASSLGWVRIGGETQYF
TGTGCCAGCAGCTTAGGTTGGGTTCGTATAGGAGGGGAGACCCAGTACTTC
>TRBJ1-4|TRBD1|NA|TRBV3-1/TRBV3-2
CASSQDPVRRDRGGEKLFF
TGTGCCAGCAGCCAAGACCCGGTCCGTCGGGACAGGGGAGGTGAAAAACTGTTTTTT